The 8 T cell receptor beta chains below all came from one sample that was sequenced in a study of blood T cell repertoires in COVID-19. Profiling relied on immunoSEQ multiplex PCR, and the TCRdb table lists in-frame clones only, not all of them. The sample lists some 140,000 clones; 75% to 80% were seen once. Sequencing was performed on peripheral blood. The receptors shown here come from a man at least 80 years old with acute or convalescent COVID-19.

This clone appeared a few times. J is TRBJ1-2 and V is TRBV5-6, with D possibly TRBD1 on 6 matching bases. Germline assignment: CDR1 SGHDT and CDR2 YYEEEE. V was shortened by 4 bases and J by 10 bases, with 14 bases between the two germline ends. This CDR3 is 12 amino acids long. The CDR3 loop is CASSLLQGYYTF. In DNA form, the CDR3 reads TGTGCCAGCAGCCTCCTACAGGGATACTACACCTTC.

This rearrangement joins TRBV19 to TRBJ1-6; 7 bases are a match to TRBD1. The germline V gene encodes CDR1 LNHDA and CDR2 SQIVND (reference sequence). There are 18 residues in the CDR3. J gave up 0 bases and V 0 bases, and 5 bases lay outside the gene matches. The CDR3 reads CASSIEWTGLSYNSPLHF. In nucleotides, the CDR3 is TGTGCCAGTAGTATAGAATGGACAGGACTCTCCTATAATTCACCCCTCCACTTT.

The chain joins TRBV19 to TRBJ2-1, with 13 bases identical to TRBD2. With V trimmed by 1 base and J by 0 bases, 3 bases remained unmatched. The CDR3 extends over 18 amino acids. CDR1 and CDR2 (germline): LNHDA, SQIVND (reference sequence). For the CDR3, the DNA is TGTGCCAGTAGTATAGGACTAGCGGGGGGTAGCTCCTACAATGAGCAGTTCTTC. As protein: CASSIGLAGGSSYNEQFF.

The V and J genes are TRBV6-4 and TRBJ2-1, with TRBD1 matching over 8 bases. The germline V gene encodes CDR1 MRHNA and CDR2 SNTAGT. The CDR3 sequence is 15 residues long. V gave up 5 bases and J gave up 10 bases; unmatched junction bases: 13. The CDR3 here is CASSLNPGQVSEQFF. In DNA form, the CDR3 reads TGTGCCAGCAGTCTTAACCCGGGACAGGTTTCGGAGCAGTTCTTC.

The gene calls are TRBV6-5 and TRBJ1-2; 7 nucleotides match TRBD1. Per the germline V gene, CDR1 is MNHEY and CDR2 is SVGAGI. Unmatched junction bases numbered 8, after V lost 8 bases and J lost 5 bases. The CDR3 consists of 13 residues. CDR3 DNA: TGTGCCAGCCGGACGGGACAGTTGTATGGCTACACCTTC. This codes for CASRTGQLYGYTF.

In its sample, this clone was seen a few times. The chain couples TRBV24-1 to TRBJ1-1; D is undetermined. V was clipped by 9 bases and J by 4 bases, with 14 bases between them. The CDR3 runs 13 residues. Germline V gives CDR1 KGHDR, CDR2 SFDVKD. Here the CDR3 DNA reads TGTGCCACCCGGGGTCCTAGGAGCACTGAAGCTTTCTTT. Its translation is CATRGPRSTEAFF.

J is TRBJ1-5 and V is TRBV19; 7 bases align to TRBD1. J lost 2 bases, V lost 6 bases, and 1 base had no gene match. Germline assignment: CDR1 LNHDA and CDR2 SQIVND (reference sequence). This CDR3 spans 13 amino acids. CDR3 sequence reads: CASSGTGNQPQHF. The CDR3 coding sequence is TGTGCCAGTAGCGGGACAGGCAATCAGCCCCAGCATTTT.

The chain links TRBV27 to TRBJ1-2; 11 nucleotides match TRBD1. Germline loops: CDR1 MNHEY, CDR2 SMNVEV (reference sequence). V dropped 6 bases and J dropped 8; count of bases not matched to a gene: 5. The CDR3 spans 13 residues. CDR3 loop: CASSYRTGGGYTF. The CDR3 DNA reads TGTGCCAGCAGCTACCGGACAGGGGGCGGCTACACCTTC.